The TCR beta chain described here comes from a study of early T cells in non-severe SARS-CoV-2 infection. Study background: Sequenced bulk RNA came from whole blood that was unsorted, and chains were unpaired.

In germline, CDR1 is LGHDT, CDR2 YNNKEL (reference sequence). Trimming cost V 1 base and J 11 bases; bases outside gene matches: 8. The CDR3 covers 14 residues. At least ten counts were recorded for this clonotype. Its antigen is unidentified. Study-wide results and caveats: Private and CD4 specificities were missed by VDJdb matching, skewed to anti-spike CD8.

Molecules of cDNA were individually given unique molecular identifiers that were attached to them. In TCRdb, the 5' RACE reads were re-called with MiXCR into one record per CDR3 protein. The profile shows tens of thousands of distinct CDR3 sequences, over 3.5% of them singletons. The chain has TRBV3-1 and TRBJ1-5; 7 bases align to TRBD1. The origin of this receptor is an adult who was a healthcare worker with PCR-confirmed SARS-CoV-2 infection or an uninfected control (not recorded which). The material sequenced was whole blood. CDR3 sequence: CASSQAGQPGAQHF. CDR3 bases: TGTGCCAGCAGCCAAGCGGGACAGCCAGGAGCCCAGCATTTT. Using reference TRBV3-1 and TRBJ1-5 for the parts outside the CDR3, the full variable domain is DTAVSQTPKYLVTQMGNDKSIKCEQNLGHDTMYWYKQDSKKFLKIMFSYNNKELIINETVPNRFSPKSPDKAHLNLHINSLELGDSAVYFCASSQAGQPGAQHFGDGTRLSIL.